Below, 10 T cell receptor beta chains from the same sample are listed, as sequenced in a study of tumour-infiltrating T cells in Burkitt lymphoma. TCRdb keeps only in-frame clones here, not all; method: immunoSEQ multiplex PCR. This sample has 2,100 or so clones; roughly 70% occur once, and the top ten carry roughly 21%. The sequenced sample consisted of tumor tissue. These receptors were taken from a human donor with diffuse large B-cell lymphoma.

The chain couples TRBV7-2 to TRBJ2-5; 8 bases are a match to TRBD1. Per the germline V gene, CDR1 is SGHTA and CDR2 is FQGNSA. V lost 4 bases, J lost 5 bases, and 9 bases stayed unmatched. The CDR3 runs to 15 residues. The CDR3 loop is CASSSGGQGLETQYF. The CDR3 DNA sequence: TGTGCCAGCAGCTCCGGAGGACAGGGCTTGGAGACCCAGTACTTC.

J is TRBJ2-3 and V is TRBV27; 7 bases map to TRBD1. The CDR3 is made up of 15 amino acids. V gave up 4 bases and J gave up 0 bases; unmatched junction bases: 4. Germline V gene data show CDR1 as MNHEY and CDR2 as SMNVEV (reference sequence). CDR3 nucleotide sequence: TGTGCCAGCAGTTCCGTGGGACAGAGCACAGATACGCAGTATTTT. The encoded protein is CASSSVGQSTDTQYF.

The chain links TRBV19 to TRBJ2-5; D not resolved. The CDR3 contains 10 residues. CDR1 and CDR2 (germline): LNHDA, SQIVND (reference sequence). The V gene lost 8 bases and the J gene lost 2 bases, with 3 bases spanning the gap. DNA for the CDR3: TGTGCCAGTGGACAAGAGACCCAGTACTTC. Translation: CASGQETQYF.

About this clone: Germline is not matched at one junction end, which may reflect a read error. This rearrangement joins TRBV27 to TRBJ1-3, with D hard to call. The CDR3 consists of 13 residues. Germline values: CDR1 MNHEY, CDR2 SMNVEV (reference sequence). The CDR3 coding sequence is TGTGCCAGCAGTTTGCTCATCGGAAACATCATATATTTT. Protein: CASSLLIGNIIYF.

The chain carries TRBV6-1 and TRBJ2-3; D might be TRBD2 (6 bases). Trimming stripped 1 base from V and 2 bases from J, with 13 bases between. The CDR3 totals 16 residues. Germline V CDR1 and CDR2: MNHNS, SASEGT. The DNA for the CDR3 is TGTGCCAGCAGTGAAGAAAAGCGGGCCCCCACAGATACGCAGTATTTT. It specifies CASSEEKRAPTDTQYF.

This clone was observed once. J is TRBJ2-7 and V is TRBV2; 7 bases are shared with TRBD1. The CDR3 is 15 amino acids. The V gene end was trimmed by 6 bases and the J gene end by 1 base; junction bases not matched to a gene: 9. Looked up from germline, CDR1 is SNHLY and CDR2 is FYNNEI. The CDR3 sequence: CASRRQGTRSYEQYF. In DNA form, the CDR3 reads TGTGCCAGCAGAAGACAGGGTACGAGGTCCTACGAGCAGTACTTC.

V gene TRBV28 combines with J gene TRBJ2-5, with D hard to call. CDR3 size: 12 residues. Germline CDR1 reads MDHEN; CDR2 reads SYDVKM. V was shortened by 5 bases and J by 5 bases, with 9 bases between the two germline ends. DNA of the CDR3: TGTGCCAGCAGTCGCGCCGTCGAGACCCAGTACTTC. Protein product: CASSRAVETQYF.

There are a few counts of this clone. The chain recombines TRBV27 with TRBJ2-2; D not certain. V dropped 4 bases and J dropped 4 bases, with 13 bases sitting between them. Germline values: CDR1 MNHEY, CDR2 SMNVEV (reference sequence). This CDR3 is built from 15 residues. CDR3 sequence (DNA): TGTGCCAGCAGTTCCGAGGTGCGCCCCACCGGGGAGCTGTTTTTT. Residues: CASSSEVRPTGELFF.

The V gene is TRBV5-1, the J gene TRBJ1-1; no clear D gene. Germline-derived CDR1 and CDR2 are SGHRS and YFSETQ. CDR3 length: 13 residues. The V end was cut by 4 bases, the J end by 5 bases, with 12 bases between. The CDR3 region has the DNA TGCGCCAGCAGCCCGGCAGCCGAAACTGAAGCTTTCTTT. As protein: CASSPAAETEAFF.

This clone is termed large. The V gene is TRBV19, the J gene TRBJ1-4, with TRBD1 as a possible D gene (6 bases). The CDR3 runs 13 residues. Per germline, CDR1 LNHDA and CDR2 SQIVND (reference sequence). Trimming cost V 7 bases and J 8 bases, with 14 bases left between them. CDR3 coding DNA: TGTGCCAGTACGGCAGGGGTACGGGAAAAACTGTTTTTT. This codes for CASTAGVREKLFF.